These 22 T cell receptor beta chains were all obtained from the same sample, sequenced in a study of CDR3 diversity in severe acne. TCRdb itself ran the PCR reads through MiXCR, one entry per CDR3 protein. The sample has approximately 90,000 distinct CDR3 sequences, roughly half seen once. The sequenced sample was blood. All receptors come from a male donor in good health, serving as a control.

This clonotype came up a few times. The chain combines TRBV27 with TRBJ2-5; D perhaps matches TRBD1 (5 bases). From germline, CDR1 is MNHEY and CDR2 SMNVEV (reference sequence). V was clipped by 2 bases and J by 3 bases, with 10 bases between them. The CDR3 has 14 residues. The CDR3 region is CASSLQGLKETQYF. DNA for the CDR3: TGTGCCAGCAGTTTACAGGGATTGAAAGAGACCCAGTACTTC.

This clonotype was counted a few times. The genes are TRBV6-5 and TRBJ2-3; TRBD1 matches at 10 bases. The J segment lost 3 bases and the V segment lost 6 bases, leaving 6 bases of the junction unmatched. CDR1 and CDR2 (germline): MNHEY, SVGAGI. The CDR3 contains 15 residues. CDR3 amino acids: CASRGGQGWTDTQYF. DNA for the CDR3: TGTGCCAGCAGGGGGGGACAGGGGTGGACAGATACGCAGTATTTT.

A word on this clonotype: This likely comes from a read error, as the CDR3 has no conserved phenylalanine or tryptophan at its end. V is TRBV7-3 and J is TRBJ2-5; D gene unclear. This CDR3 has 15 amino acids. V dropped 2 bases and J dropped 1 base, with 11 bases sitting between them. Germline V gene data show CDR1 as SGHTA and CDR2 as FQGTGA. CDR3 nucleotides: TGTGCCAGCAGCTTAGTTTGGGGATCCCAAGAGACCCAGTACCTC. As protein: CASSLVWGSQETQYL.

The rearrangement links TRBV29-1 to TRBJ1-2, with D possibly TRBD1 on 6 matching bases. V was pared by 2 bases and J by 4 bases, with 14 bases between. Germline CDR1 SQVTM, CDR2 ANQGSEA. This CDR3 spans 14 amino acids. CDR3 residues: CSVELTGASYGYTF. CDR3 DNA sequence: TGCAGCGTTGAATTAACGGGGGCCAGCTATGGCTACACCTTC.

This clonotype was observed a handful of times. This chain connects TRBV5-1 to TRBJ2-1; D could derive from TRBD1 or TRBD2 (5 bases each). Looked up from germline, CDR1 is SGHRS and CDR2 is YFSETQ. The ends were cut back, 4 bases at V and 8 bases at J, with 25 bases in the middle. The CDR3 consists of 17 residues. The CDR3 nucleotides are TGCGCCAGCAGCGGGGACCCAGGAGCTCCTACGGGCGATGAGCAGTTCTTC. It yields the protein CASSGDPGAPTGDEQFF.

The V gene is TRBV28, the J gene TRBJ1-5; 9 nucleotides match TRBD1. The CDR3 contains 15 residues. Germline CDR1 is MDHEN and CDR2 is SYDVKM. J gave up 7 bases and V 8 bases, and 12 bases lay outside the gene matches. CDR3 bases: TGTGCCAGCTCACCAGGGGGGACAGGGTACCAGCCCCAGCATTTT. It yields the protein CASSPGGTGYQPQHF. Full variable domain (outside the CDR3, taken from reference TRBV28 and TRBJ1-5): DVKVTQSSRYLVKRTGEKVFLECVQDMDHENMFWYRQDPGLGLRLIYFSYDVKMKEKGDIPEGYSVSREKKERFSLILESASTNQTSMYLCASSPGGTGYQPQHFGDGTRLSIL.

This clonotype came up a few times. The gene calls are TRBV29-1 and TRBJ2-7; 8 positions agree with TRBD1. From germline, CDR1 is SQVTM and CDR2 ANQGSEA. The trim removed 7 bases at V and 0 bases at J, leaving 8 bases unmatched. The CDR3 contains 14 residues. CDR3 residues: CSARDRLASYEQYF. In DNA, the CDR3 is TGCAGCGCCCGGGACAGGCTAGCCTCCTACGAGCAGTACTTC.

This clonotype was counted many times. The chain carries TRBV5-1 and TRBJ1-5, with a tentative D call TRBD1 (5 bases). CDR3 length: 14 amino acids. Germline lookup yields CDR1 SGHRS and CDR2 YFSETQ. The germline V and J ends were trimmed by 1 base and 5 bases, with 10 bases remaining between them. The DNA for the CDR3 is TGCGCCAGCAGCTTGTCAGGGCGTGATCAGCCCCAGCATTTT. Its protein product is CASSLSGRDQPQHF. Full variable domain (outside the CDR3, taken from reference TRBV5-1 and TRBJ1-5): KAGVTQTPRYLIKTRGQQVTLSCSPISGHRSVSWYQQTPGQGLQFLFEYFSETQRNKGNFPGRFSGRQFSNSRSEMNVSTLELGDSALYLCASSLSGRDQPQHFGDGTRLSIL.

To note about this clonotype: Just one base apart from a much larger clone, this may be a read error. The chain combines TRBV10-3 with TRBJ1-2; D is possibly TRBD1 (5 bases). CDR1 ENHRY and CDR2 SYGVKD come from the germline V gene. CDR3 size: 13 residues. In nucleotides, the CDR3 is TGTGCCATCAGTGGACAGAGTAACTATGGCTGCACCTTC. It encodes CAISGQSNYGCTF.

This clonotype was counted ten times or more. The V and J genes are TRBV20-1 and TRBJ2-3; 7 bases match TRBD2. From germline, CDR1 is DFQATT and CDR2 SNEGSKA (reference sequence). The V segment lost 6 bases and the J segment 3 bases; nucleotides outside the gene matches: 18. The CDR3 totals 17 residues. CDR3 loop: CSALATPGVGGTDTQYF. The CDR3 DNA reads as TGCAGTGCCCTCGCGACACCGGGCGTCGGGGGGACAGATACGCAGTATTTT.

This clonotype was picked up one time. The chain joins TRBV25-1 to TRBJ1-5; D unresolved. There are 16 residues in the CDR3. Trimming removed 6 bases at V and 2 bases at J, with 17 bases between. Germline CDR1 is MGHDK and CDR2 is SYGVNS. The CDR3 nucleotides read TGTGCCAGCAGCTTAGTGACAACGGCGGGCAATCAGCCCCAGCATTTT. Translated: CASSLVTTAGNQPQHF.

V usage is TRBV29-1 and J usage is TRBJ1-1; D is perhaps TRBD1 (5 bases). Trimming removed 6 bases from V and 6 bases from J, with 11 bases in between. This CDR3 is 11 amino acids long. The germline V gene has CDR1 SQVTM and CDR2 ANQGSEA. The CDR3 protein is CSVGGGSEAFF. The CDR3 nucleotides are TGCAGCGTGGGGGGGGGATCTGAAGCTTTCTTT. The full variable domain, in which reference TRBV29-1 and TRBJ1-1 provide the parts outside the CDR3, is SAVISQKPSRDICQRGTSLTIQCQVDSQVTMMFWYRQQPGQSLTLIATANQGSEATYESGFVIDKFPISRPNLTFSTLTVSNMSPEDSSIYLCSVGGGSEAFFGQGTRLTVV.

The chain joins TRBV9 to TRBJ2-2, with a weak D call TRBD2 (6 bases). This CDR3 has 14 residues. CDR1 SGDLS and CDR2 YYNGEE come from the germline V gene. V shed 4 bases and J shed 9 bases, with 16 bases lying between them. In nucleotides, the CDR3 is TGTGCCAGCAGCCCCGGGACTCCCTCTCGGGAGCTGTTTTTT. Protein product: CASSPGTPSRELFF. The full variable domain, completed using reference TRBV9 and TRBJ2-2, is DSGVTQTPKHLITATGQRVTLRCSPRSGDLSVYWYQQSLDQGLQFLIQYYNGEERAKGNILERFSAQQFPDLHSELNLSSLELGDSALYFCASSPGTPSRELFFGEGSRLTVL.

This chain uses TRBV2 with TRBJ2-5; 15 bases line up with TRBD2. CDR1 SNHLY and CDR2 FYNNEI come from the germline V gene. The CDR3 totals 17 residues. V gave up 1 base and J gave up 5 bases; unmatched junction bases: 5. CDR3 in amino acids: CASSEVGTSGGLETQYF. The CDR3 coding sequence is TGTGCCAGCAGTGAAGTTGGGACTAGCGGGGGGCTGGAGACCCAGTACTTC.

The CDR3 bases are TGCGCCAGCAGCTTGTTAGGGGGGTCATTGGCCAAAAACATTCAGTACTTC. Translated: CASSLLGGSLAKNIQYF. The chain is built from TRBV5-1 and TRBJ2-4, with D tentatively TRBD1 or TRBD2 (6 bases each). There are 17 residues in the CDR3. With 1 base removed from V and 1 base from J, the gap between germline ends came to 15 bases. Per germline, CDR1 SGHRS and CDR2 YFSETQ.

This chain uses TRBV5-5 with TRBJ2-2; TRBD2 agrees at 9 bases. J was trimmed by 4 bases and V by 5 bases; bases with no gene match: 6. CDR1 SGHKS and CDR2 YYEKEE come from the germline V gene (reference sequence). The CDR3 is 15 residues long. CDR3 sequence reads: CASSPWREGTGELFF. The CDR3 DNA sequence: TGTGCCAGCAGTCCGTGGCGGGAGGGCACCGGGGAGCTGTTTTTT.

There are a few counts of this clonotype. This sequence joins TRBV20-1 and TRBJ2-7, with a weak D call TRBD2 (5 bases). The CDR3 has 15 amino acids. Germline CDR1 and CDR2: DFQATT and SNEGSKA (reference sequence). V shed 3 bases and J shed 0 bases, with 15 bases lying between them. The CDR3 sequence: CSARGRRTSSYEQYF. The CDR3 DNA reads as TGCAGTGCTAGGGGCCGACGAACTAGCTCCTACGAGCAGTACTTC.

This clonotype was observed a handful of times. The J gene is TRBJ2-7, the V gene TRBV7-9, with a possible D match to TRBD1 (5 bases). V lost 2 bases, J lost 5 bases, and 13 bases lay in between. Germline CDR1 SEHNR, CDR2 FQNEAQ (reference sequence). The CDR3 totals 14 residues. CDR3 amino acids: CASSLLGRVDEQYF. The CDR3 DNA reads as TGTGCCAGCAGCTTACTGGGGCGAGTTGACGAGCAGTACTTC.

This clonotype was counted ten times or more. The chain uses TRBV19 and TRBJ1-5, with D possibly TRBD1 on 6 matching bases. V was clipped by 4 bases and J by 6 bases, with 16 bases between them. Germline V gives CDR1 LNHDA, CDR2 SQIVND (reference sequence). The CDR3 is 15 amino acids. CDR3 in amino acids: CASSNPPGEGQPQHF. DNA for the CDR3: TGTGCCAGTAGTAACCCCCCAGGGGAGGGTCAGCCCCAGCATTTT.

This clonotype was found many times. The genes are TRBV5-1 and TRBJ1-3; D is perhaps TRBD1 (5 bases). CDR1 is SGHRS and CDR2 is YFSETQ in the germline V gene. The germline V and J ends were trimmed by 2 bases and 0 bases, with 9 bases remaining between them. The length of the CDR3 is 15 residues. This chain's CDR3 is CASSLTGDSGNTIYF. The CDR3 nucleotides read TGCGCCAGCAGCTTAACAGGAGACTCTGGAAACACCATATATTTT.

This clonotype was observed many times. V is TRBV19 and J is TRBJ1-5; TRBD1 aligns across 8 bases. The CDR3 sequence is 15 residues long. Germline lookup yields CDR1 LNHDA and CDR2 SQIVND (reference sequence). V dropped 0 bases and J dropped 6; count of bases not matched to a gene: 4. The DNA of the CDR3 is TGTGCCAGTAGTATAGATTGGACAGGGTTTCAGCCCCAGCATTTT. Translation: CASSIDWTGFQPQHF.

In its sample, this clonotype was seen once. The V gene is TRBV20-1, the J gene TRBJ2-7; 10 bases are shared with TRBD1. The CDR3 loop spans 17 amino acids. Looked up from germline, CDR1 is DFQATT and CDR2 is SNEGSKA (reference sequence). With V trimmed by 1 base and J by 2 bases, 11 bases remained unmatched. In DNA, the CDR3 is TGCAGTGCTAGAGCTCTACCGGGACAGGGGATTACCTACGAGCAGTACTTC. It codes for CSARALPGQGITYEQYF.